Listed below are T cell receptor beta chains from one sample, sequenced in a study of lymphopenia after photon versus proton radiotherapy. TCRdb's table, derived via immunoSEQ multiplex PCR, lists solely in-frame clones and lacks some. The sample holds some 170,000 clones, 80% to 90% seen once. The input for sequencing was peripheral blood, taken from a patient treated with photon-based radiotherapy. The source of these receptors is a man aged 45-65 years with gastric cancer. CDR3s include the opening cysteine and the closing phenylalanine or tryptophan. Fields, in order: J gene, V gene, clone size, D gene, CDR3 protein, CDR3 DNA. D genes are given only for firm matches. Not every row has a clone size; where given, it reads once, few, many or a size class.

j_call: TRBJ2-7
v_call: TRBV11-3
clone_size: .
d_call: TRBD2
cdr3_aa: CASSLAGGAYEQYF
cdr3_nt: TGTGCCAGCAGCTTAGCGGGAGGAGCCTACGAGCAGTACTTC

j_call: TRBJ1-1
v_call: TRBV30
clone_size: .
d_call: .
cdr3_aa: CARSDHPQNTEAFF
cdr3_nt: TGTGCCCGGAGTGACCACCCACAGAACACTGAAGCTTTCTTT

j_call: TRBJ2-5
v_call: TRBV11-2
clone_size: .
d_call: .
cdr3_aa: CASSPRGYNQETQYF
cdr3_nt: TGTGCCAGCAGCCCCCGGGGGTACAACCAAGAGACCCAGTACTTC

j_call: TRBJ1-4
v_call: TRBV18
clone_size: .
d_call: TRBD1
cdr3_aa: CASSPTAGQGSNEKLFF
cdr3_nt: TGTGCCAGCTCACCAACCGCCGGACAGGGATCTAATGAAAAACTGTTTTTT

j_call: TRBJ2-5
v_call: TRBV11-1
clone_size: .
d_call: .
cdr3_aa: CASSPRRMLETQYF
cdr3_nt: TGTGCCAGCAGTCCCCGGAGAATGCTGGAGACCCAGTACTTC

j_call: TRBJ2-3
v_call: TRBV4-1
clone_size: .
d_call: TRBD2
cdr3_aa: CASSQLLANTQYF
cdr3_nt: TGCGCCAGCAGCCAGCTACTAGCGAATACGCAGTATTTT

j_call: TRBJ2-7
v_call: TRBV5-4
clone_size: few
d_call: TRBD2
cdr3_aa: CASRETGTSFKQYF
cdr3_nt: TGTGCCAGCAGGGAAACTGGGACTAGCTTTAAGCAGTACTTC

j_call: TRBJ2-7
v_call: TRBV7-8
clone_size: .
d_call: TRBD1
cdr3_aa: CASSSRDRSSYEQYF
cdr3_nt: TGTGCCAGCAGCTCGCGGGACAGGAGCTCCTACGAGCAGTACTTC

j_call: TRBJ2-1
v_call: TRBV29-1
clone_size: .
d_call: .
cdr3_aa: CSVDRDSYNEQFF
cdr3_nt: TGCAGCGTTGATCGCGACAGCTACAATGAGCAGTTCTTC

j_call: TRBJ1-1
v_call: TRBV7-2
clone_size: .
d_call: .
cdr3_aa: CASSLAGPEAFF
cdr3_nt: TGTGCCAGCAGCTTAGCCGGACCCGAAGCTTTCTTT